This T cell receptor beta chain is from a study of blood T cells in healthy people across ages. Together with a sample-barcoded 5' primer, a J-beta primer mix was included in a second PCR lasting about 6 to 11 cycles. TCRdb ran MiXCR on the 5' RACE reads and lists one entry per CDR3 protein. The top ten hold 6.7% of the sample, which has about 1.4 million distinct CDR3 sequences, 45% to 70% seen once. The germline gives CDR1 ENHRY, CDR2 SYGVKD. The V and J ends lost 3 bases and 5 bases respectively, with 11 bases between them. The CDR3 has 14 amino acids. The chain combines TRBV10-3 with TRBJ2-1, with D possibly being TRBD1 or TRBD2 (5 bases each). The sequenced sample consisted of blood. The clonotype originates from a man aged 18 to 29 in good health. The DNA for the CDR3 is TGTGCCATCAGTGAAAGGGAGACAGACAATGAGCAGTTCTTC. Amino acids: CAISERETDNEQFF.